This entry lists 30 T cell receptor beta chains sequenced from one sample in a study of T-cell memory formation after mild COVID-19. TCRdb reprocessed the 5' RACE reads with MiXCR, giving one entry per CDR3 protein. The sample has roughly 580,000 distinct CDR3 sequences, roughly 17% seen once; the top ten hold 12%. The sequenced sample was PBMCs or a T cell subset sorted from them (not recorded which). These receptors came from an adult woman who had mild COVID-19 (a few samples of this study predate the infection). Cell type and time point are not known.

This clonotype was detected ten times or more. The chain is built from TRBV5-1 and TRBJ2-1; 9 positions match TRBD1. The CDR3 totals 15 residues. The trim removed 4 bases at V and 1 base at J, leaving 3 bases unmatched. Looked up from germline, CDR1 is SGHRS and CDR2 is YFSETQ. CDR3 in amino acids: CASSAGTGSYNEQFF. The CDR3 DNA reads as TGCGCCAGCAGCGCCGGGACAGGGTCCTACAATGAGCAGTTCTTC.

This clonotype was found once. The V call is TRBV24-1, the J call TRBJ2-3; possible D gene TRBD2, 6 bases. V was trimmed by 4 bases and J by 2 bases, leaving 12 bases between them. Germline values: CDR1 KGHDR, CDR2 SFDVKD. The CDR3 extends over 15 amino acids. The CDR3: CATSEGQDYTDTQYF. CDR3 bases: TGTGCCACCAGTGAGGGGCAGGACTACACAGATACGCAGTATTTT.

This clonotype was recorded many times. J is TRBJ2-1 and V is TRBV5-1; TRBD1 aligns across 9 bases. J was trimmed by 3 bases and V by 0 bases; bases with no gene match: 7. Germline V gene sequence: CDR1 SGHRS, CDR2 YFSETQ. The CDR3 totals 17 residues. DNA for the CDR3: TGCGCCAGCAGCTTGGAACCGGGACAGGGAGGCTACAATGAGCAGTTCTTC. Protein: CASSLEPGQGGYNEQFF.

This chain connects TRBV18 to TRBJ2-1; the match to TRBD2 covers 14 bases. CDR1 and CDR2 (germline): KGHSH, LQKENI. V lost 0 bases to trimming and J lost 0 bases; unmatched junction nucleotides: 4. The CDR3 has 19 amino acids. The CDR3 DNA is TGTGCCAGCTCACCACCGACTAGCGGGAGGGCGAGCTCCTACAATGAGCAGTTCTTC. Its protein is CASSPPTSGRASSYNEQFF.

This clonotype was recorded at least ten times. This rearrangement joins TRBV6-2 or TRBV6-3 to TRBJ2-1; D is perhaps TRBD2 (5 bases). CDR3 size: 15 residues. Germline V gene sequence: CDR1 MNHEY, CDR2 SVGEGT. Trimming shortened V by 0 bases and J by 4 bases, and 10 bases separated the two germline ends. The CDR3 sequence: CASSYSGGLYNEQFF. The CDR3 coding sequence is TGTGCCAGCAGTTACTCAGGCGGGTTATACAATGAGCAGTTCTTC.

This clonotype has at least ten counts. This chain joins TRBV12-3 or TRBV12-4 and TRBJ2-7, with 8 bases matching TRBD2. After removal of 5 bases from V and 7 bases from J, the junction contained 13 bases not matched to a gene. This CDR3 is built from 15 residues. The CDR3 sequence is CASSPTSGGSSEQYF. The DNA for the CDR3 is TGTGCCAGCAGTCCCACTAGCGGTGGGTCTTCGGAGCAGTACTTC.

V is TRBV19 and J is TRBJ1-1, with D unresolved. Germline CDR1 LNHDA, CDR2 SQIVND (reference sequence). V lost 6 bases and J 8 bases, leaving 10 bases between the germline ends. The CDR3 is 11 amino acids. The CDR3 reads CASSAGDEAFF. In DNA form, the CDR3 reads TGTGCCAGTAGCGCAGGTGACGAAGCTTTCTTT.

The chain is built from TRBV23-1 and TRBJ1-5, with TRBD1 identical over 8 bases. TRBV23-1 has ORF status, its function being uncertain. V was clipped by 4 bases and J by 0 bases; unmatched bases: 17. There are 20 residues in the CDR3. Written as DNA, the CDR3 is TGCGCCAGCAGTCTCGCCGCAGCTAGGGACAGGTGGAATAGCAATCAGCCCCAGCATTTT. Protein: CASSLAAARDRWNSNQPQHF.

The chain has TRBV13 and TRBJ2-2, with 12 bases matching TRBD2. J gave up 6 bases and V 4 bases, and 3 bases lay outside the gene matches. Looked up from germline, CDR1 is PRHDT and CDR2 is FYEKMQ (reference sequence). The CDR3 extends over 15 amino acids. The CDR3 region is CASSSTSGSAGELFF. CDR3 coding DNA: TGTGCCAGCAGCTCGACTAGCGGGAGTGCCGGGGAGCTGTTTTTT. Full variable domain (outside the CDR3, taken from reference TRBV13 and TRBJ2-2): AAGVIQSPRHLIKEKRETATLKCYPIPRHDTVYWYQQGPGQDPQFLISFYEKMQSDKGSIPDRFSAQQFSDYHSELNMSSLELGDSALYFCASSSTSGSAGELFFGEGSRLTVL.

This clonotype was counted a few times. The chain employs TRBV7-4 and TRBJ1-1; D gene ambiguous. The CDR3 loop spans 16 amino acids. Germline V gene data show CDR1 as SGHVT and CDR2 as SQSDAQ. V was cut by 1 base and J by 1 base, with 13 bases left in between. This chain's CDR3 is CASSLDRREGNTEAFF. CDR3 in DNA: TGTGCCAGCAGCTTAGACCGCCGGGAAGGGAACACTGAAGCTTTCTTT.

The chain couples TRBV4-2 to TRBJ2-1, with unresolved D. V was pared by 0 bases and J by 5 bases, with 20 bases between. The CDR3 contains 18 residues. Per the germline V gene, CDR1 is LGHNA and CDR2 is YNFKEQ. CDR3 nucleotides: TGTGCCAGCAGCCAAGATGCTAATCTTGCCCTATCGAACAATGAGCAGTTCTTC. Protein sequence: CASSQDANLALSNNEQFF.

The chain links TRBV24-1 to TRBJ2-1; D is uncertain. The CDR3 has 15 residues. Looked up from germline, CDR1 is KGHDR and CDR2 is SFDVKD. V lost 7 bases and J 4 bases, leaving 16 bases between the germline ends. The chain's CDR3 is CATRSTTANYNEQFF. The CDR3 DNA sequence: TGTGCCACCAGGTCCACCACCGCTAATTACAATGAGCAGTTCTTC.

This sequence joins TRBV7-9 and TRBJ2-6; D remains unclear. Germline loops: CDR1 SEHNR, CDR2 FQNEAQ (reference sequence). Trimming stripped 2 bases from V and 0 bases from J, with 14 bases between. The CDR3 covers 18 residues. The CDR3 sequence is CASSLRFAVSSGANVLTF. Here the CDR3 DNA reads TGTGCCAGCAGCTTAAGGTTCGCTGTATCCTCTGGGGCCAACGTCCTGACTTTC. Full variable domain (outside the CDR3, taken from reference TRBV7-9 and TRBJ2-6): DTGVSQNPRHKITKRGQNVTFRCDPISEHNRLYWYRQTLGQGPEFLTYFQNEAQLEKSRLLSDRFSAERPKGSFSTLEIQRTEQGDSAMYLCASSLRFAVSSGANVLTFGAGSRLTVL.

The chain recombines TRBV7-6 with TRBJ2-7; 15 nucleotides align to TRBD2. The CDR3 spans 19 residues. With 6 bases clipped from V and 2 bases from J, the junction kept 14 bases outside the gene matches. Germline lookup yields CDR1 SGHVS and CDR2 FNYEAQ. The CDR3 nucleotides read TGTGCCAGCAGTGATTCTCCGGGACTAGCGGGGGGTCCTGCCTACGAGCAGTACTTC. This codes for CASSDSPGLAGGPAYEQYF.

A few counts support this clonotype. The rearrangement links TRBV15 to TRBJ2-6; 8 bases fit TRBD1. V lost 5 bases to trimming and J lost 0 bases; unmatched junction nucleotides: 9. Per the germline V gene, CDR1 is LNHNV and CDR2 is YYDKDF (reference sequence). This CDR3 spans 18 amino acids. CDR3 residues: CATSGDRGSYSGANVLTF. CDR3 in DNA: TGTGCCACCAGCGGTGACAGGGGTTCCTACTCTGGGGCCAACGTCCTGACTTTC.

This clonotype has just a few counts. The chain employs TRBV27 and TRBJ1-4; D ambiguous. Deletions cut 5 bases from V and 0 bases from J, with 4 bases between. The germline V gene has CDR1 MNHEY and CDR2 SMNVEV (reference sequence). The CDR3 contains 13 residues. The CDR3 DNA is TGTGCCAGCAGTGGTGCAACTAATGAAAAACTGTTTTTT. Amino acid sequence: CASSGATNEKLFF.

The chain employs TRBV5-6 and TRBJ1-1; D possibly corresponds to TRBD1 (5 bases). Between the trimmed V and J ends, which lost 0 bases and 0 bases, there was a span of 9 bases. There are 15 residues in the CDR3. Looked up from germline, CDR1 is SGHDT and CDR2 is YYEEEE. In DNA, the CDR3 is TGTGCCAGCAGCTTGGCGGGGGACGTGAACACTGAAGCTTTCTTT. The encoded protein is CASSLAGDVNTEAFF.

The chain recombines TRBV24-1 with TRBJ2-4; 9 nucleotides match TRBD1. CDR1 and CDR2 (germline): KGHDR, SFDVKD. The CDR3 spans 21 residues. V lost 5 bases and J lost 1; bases outside the gene matches: 20. In nucleotides, the CDR3 is TGTGCCACCAGTGCTCCACCCCCGACAGGGGGAAGTAGTAGGGCCAAAAACATTCAGTACTTC. Translated: CATSAPPPTGGSSRAKNIQYF.

This clonotype was seen only once. This chain uses TRBV6-5 with TRBJ2-5; D is possibly TRBD2 (7 bases). Trimming stripped 6 bases from V and 7 bases from J, with 18 bases between. CDR3 length: 14 residues. The germline V gene encodes CDR1 MNHEY and CDR2 SVGAGI. This CDR3 reads CASRLQGSGGTQYF. CDR3 nucleotide sequence: TGTGCCAGCAGACTACAGGGATCGGGAGGGACCCAGTACTTC.

This clonotype was seen only a few times. J is TRBJ2-1 and V is TRBV29-1; D might be TRBD1 (6 bases). The germline CDR1 and CDR2 sequences are SQVTM and ANQGSEA. V lost 7 bases to trimming and J lost 2 bases, with 15 bases between them. The CDR3 has 14 amino acids. The CDR3, as DNA: TGCAGCGCTCGGGACATCCGAACCTACAATGAGCAGTTCTTC. Protein product: CSARDIRTYNEQFF.

J is TRBJ2-1 and V is TRBV12-3 or TRBV12-4; 7 bases agree with TRBD1. This CDR3 has 15 residues. Trimming at V came to 2 bases and at J to 8 bases, leaving 9 bases not matched to a gene. In DNA, the CDR3 is TGTGCCAGCAGTTTATCTGACAGGGTACCCTATGAGCAGTTCTTC. It encodes CASSLSDRVPYEQFF.

The gene calls are TRBV4-1 and TRBJ1-4; D not certain. Germline CDR1 and CDR2: MGHRA and YSYEKL. V lost 0 bases and J lost 2, with 13 bases in between. The length of the CDR3 is 17 residues. The CDR3 nucleotides read TGCGCCAGCAGCCAAGACGTAGGTTTGCTTACTAATGAAAAACTGTTTTTT. Its protein product is CASSQDVGLLTNEKLFF.

At least ten counts were recorded for this clonotype. The chain recombines TRBV29-1 with TRBJ2-5; 15 bases align to TRBD2. V was clipped by 7 bases and J by 5 bases; unmatched bases: 5. CDR3 length: 14 amino acids. The germline CDR1 and CDR2 sequences are SQVTM and ANQGSEA. Here the CDR3 reads CSGRTSGRGETQYF. DNA of the CDR3: TGCAGCGGTCGGACTAGCGGGAGGGGGGAGACCCAGTACTTC.

There are a few counts of this clonotype. J is TRBJ2-7 and V is TRBV4-1, with 11 positions matching TRBD1. This CDR3 comprises 14 residues. Trimming cost V 1 base and J 5 bases; bases outside gene matches: 1. The germline V gene has CDR1 MGHRA and CDR2 YSYEKL. Here the CDR3 DNA reads TGCGCCAGCAGCCAAGCGGACAGGGGGCACGAGCAGTACTTC. It encodes CASSQADRGHEQYF.

This clonotype came up many times. J is TRBJ2-5 and V is TRBV3-1, with 8 bases matching TRBD2. With V trimmed by 1 base and J by 1 base, 5 bases remained unmatched. Germline V gives CDR1 LGHDT, CDR2 YNNKEL (reference sequence). CDR3 length: 16 residues. The CDR3 is CASSQGLRGAQETQYF. The CDR3 region has the DNA TGTGCCAGCAGCCAAGGGTTGCGGGGGGCCCAAGAGACCCAGTACTTC.

The chain couples TRBV20-1 to TRBJ2-7, with TRBD2 as a possible D gene (5 bases). Germline values: CDR1 DFQATT, CDR2 SNEGSKA (reference sequence). This CDR3 is 14 amino acids long. V lost 0 bases to trimming and J lost 2 bases, with 11 bases between them. CDR3 loop: CSARETMDPYEQYF. The CDR3 bases are TGCAGTGCTAGAGAGACTATGGACCCCTACGAGCAGTACTTC.

This clonotype occurred a few times. This chain joins TRBV5-4 and TRBJ2-7; a weak D match, TRBD2 (6 bases). The CDR3 contains 14 residues. In germline, CDR1 is SGHNT, CDR2 YYREEE (reference sequence). The V end lost 3 bases, the J end lost 3 bases, and 13 bases lay between the germline ends. The CDR3 DNA follows: TGTGCCAGCAGCTCAGGGATCGGGAGCTACGAGCAGTACTTC. This codes for CASSSGIGSYEQYF.

In its sample, this clonotype was seen a few times. This chain joins TRBV6-2 or TRBV6-3 and TRBJ2-7; D unclear. This CDR3 region has 14 residues. The germline gives CDR1 MNHEY, CDR2 SVGEGT. V was pared by 2 bases and J by 0 bases, with 8 bases between. The CDR3 loop is CASSYDIVSYEQYF. DNA for the CDR3: TGTGCCAGCAGTTACGACATTGTCTCCTACGAGCAGTACTTC.

J is TRBJ1-5 and V is TRBV9; a weak D match, TRBD1 (5 bases). CDR1 is SGDLS, CDR2 YYNGEE, per germline. The ends were cut back, 0 bases at V and 5 bases at J, with 12 bases in the middle. The CDR3 runs 15 residues. DNA of the CDR3: TGTGCCAGCAGCGTAGTGCCGGGACCGGATCAGCCCCAGCATTTT. This translates into CASSVVPGPDQPQHF. The full variable domain, completed using reference TRBV9 and TRBJ1-5, is DSGVTQTPKHLITATGQRVTLRCSPRSGDLSVYWYQQSLDQGLQFLIQYYNGEERAKGNILERFSAQQFPDLHSELNLSSLELGDSALYFCASSVVPGPDQPQHFGDGTRLSIL.

This clonotype was seen a few times. This sequence joins TRBV12-3 or TRBV12-4 and TRBJ2-5; D could derive from TRBD1 or TRBD2 (5 bases each). The V and J ends lost 1 base and 5 bases respectively, with 11 bases between them. The CDR3 has 14 residues. CDR3 bases: TGTGCCAGCAGTTTAGGGGGGTCGGAGGAGACCCAGTACTTC. Translation gives CASSLGGSEETQYF.